This note documents a single T cell receptor beta chain sequence. This sample is drawn from a study of T-cell reconstitution after alpha-beta-depleted transplantation in children. A library of TCRbeta sequences, prepared with unique molecular identifiers, was generated. TCRdb ran MiXCR on the PCR reads and lists one entry per CDR3 protein. The table lists about 870,000 distinct CDR3 sequences, roughly 16% of them singletons, with approximately 5% in the top ten. The ends lost 4 bases at V and 2 bases at J; junction bases unmatched: 7. The CDR3 is 15 amino acids. Germline CDR1 SGHRS, CDR2 YFSETQ. The TCR originated in a male patient between 10 and 17 years old who had a stem cell transplant for acute lymphoblastic leukemia, so the T cells may come from the graft donor. This material consisted of PBMCs, mostly from graft donor cells, taken 360 days after TCRalphabeta/CD19-depleted stem cell transplant. The J gene is TRBJ2-5, the V gene TRBV5-1; TRBD1 matches 8 bases. CDR3 region: CASSGGQGHQETQYF. The CDR3, as DNA: TGCGCCAGCAGCGGCGGACAGGGACATCAAGAGACCCAGTACTTC.